This T cell receptor (beta chain) originates from a study of OX40 agonist ivuxolimab in advanced cancers. Study-level information: Patients received ivuxolimab, an intravenous treatment, every 2 weeks at 0.01 to 10 mg/kg. Two patients with cutaneous melanoma and one with hepatocellular carcinoma, three in total, showed partial responses. General study findings and limits: Both CD4+ and CD8+ T cell populations in blood had undergone clonal expansion by week 6 at 0.1 to 3.0 mg/kg.

CDR1 and CDR2 (germline): SNHLY, FYNNEI. With 3 bases clipped from V and 5 bases from J, the junction kept 7 bases outside the gene matches. This CDR3 is built from 15 residues. Comments on this clone: Its specificity is unknown.

The repertoire was sequenced with immunoSEQ multiplex PCR; TCRdb's copy has only in-frame clones and lacks some. In the table there are roughly 10,000 clones, roughly 76% of which are singletons. Specimen: CD4+ or CD8+ T cells sorted from blood, collected in a trial of the OX40 agonist ivuxolimab. The V and J genes are TRBV2 and TRBJ2-5; 9 bases fit TRBD2. This receptor was obtained from an adult with an advanced solid tumor such as melanoma, head and neck, liver or kidney cancer. The CDR3 sequence: CASSDVAGARETQYF. Written as DNA, the CDR3 is TGTGCCAGCAGTGACGTAGCGGGAGCCCGGGAGACCCAGTACTTC.